This T cell receptor (beta chain) comes out of a study of blood T cell repertoires in COVID-19. Study at large: The United States, Italy and Spain provided the acute and convalescent COVID-19 samples. From T cells, B-cell-depleted T cells, or PBMCs came the material, which was cDNA or gDNA.

The authors' processing: Nucleated cell number was recorded as an estimate derived from reference gene primer amplification. Profiling relied on immunoSEQ multiplex PCR, and the TCRdb table lists in-frame clones only, not all of them. V, J and clone size were drawn from that table, and D and trimming were deduced from the DNA. The table lists roughly 200,000 clones, approximately 85% of them singletons, with just under 8.5% in the top ten. Trimming removed 4 bases from V and 1 base from J, with 10 bases in between. This CDR3 is built from 14 residues. Germline V gene sequence: CDR1 SGHRS, CDR2 YFSETQ.

Input material: peripheral blood. This sequence joins TRBV5-1 and TRBJ2-3; D unclear. This TCR came from a woman aged 55-75 years with acute or convalescent COVID-19. This CDR3 reads CASSPGPGTDTQYF. The CDR3, as DNA: TGCGCCAGCAGCCCAGGCCCGGGCACAGATACGCAGTATTTT.